A selection of T cell receptor beta chains follows, all from one sample in a study of T cell repertoires in cytomegalovirus infection. TCRdb recomputed calls from the reads with MiXCR, one row per CDR3 protein. The sample has around 100,000 distinct CDR3 sequences, more than 20% seen once; the top ten hold about two fifths. Specimen: CD8+ T cells from PBMCs. The receptors here all came from a human donor in good health (CMV status not recorded). Some clones in this sample may be carry-over from other donors' samples. Each CDR3 is given with its conserved first and last residue.

TRBV18,CASSPGGNSPLHF
TRBV7-9,CASNFGGNEQFF
TRBV4-2,CASSQEAGGVYGYTF
TRBV6-2/TRBV6-3,CASSPGQGADTQYF
TRBV11-2,CASSLGLKVDNEQFF
TRBV18,CASSPATSGSPREITDTQYF
TRBV11-2,CASSYDTQYF
TRBV5-8,CASSLVGSSAGNEQFF
TRBV25-1,CASIIWGLQPYEQYF
TRBV29-1,CSVVTGQGAPGELFF
TRBV27,CASSLLTAQGVGDTQYF
TRBV7-9,CASSLSGTGEGYTF
TRBV20-1,CSARRDRGSTEAFF
TRBV4-1,CASSPTQGLAYEQYF
TRBV12-3/TRBV12-4,CASRTEEFYTF
TRBV7-2,CASSGSGGINEKLFF
TRBV20-1,CSARFVGGLTDTQYF
TRBV6-6,CASSKGNSYNEQFF
TRBV10-1,CASSGGDGQYF
TRBV27,CASSSELAGGMVEQYF
TRBV27,CASSSRTGTVDTEAFF
TRBV7-9,CASSPKGREASEQYF
TRBV7-6,CASTPGPGGSEQYF
TRBV30,CAWSLGLNTEAFF
TRBV4-3,CASSPEHITGVNTGELFF
TRBV12-3/TRBV12-4,CASSLPGVQGYF
TRBV7-6,CASSETISYEQYF
TRBV28,CATGTVKASGGYTF
TRBV28,CDSSLGTEQFF
TRBV28,CASRYPLLDRSNTEAFF
TRBV7-8,CASSWGVAGGDEQYF
TRBV4-3,CASSHDYYEMNTEAFF